What follows are 15 T cell receptor beta chains derived from one specimen sequenced in a study of breast tumors, draining lymph nodes, adjacent tissues. Using its own MiXCR run on the multiplex PCR reads, TCRdb lists one record per CDR3 protein. The sample consists of about 180,000 distinct CDR3 sequences, 33% of them appearing once. Breast cancer patients provided tissue from their axillary draining lymph nodes. The sample comprised axillary lymph node tissue. Receptors were obtained from a female donor with breast cancer. Some clones in this sample may be carry-over from other donors' samples.

This clonotype qualifies as medium-sized. The chain couples TRBV12-3 or TRBV12-4 to TRBJ2-7, with D maybe TRBD2 (5 bases). V lost 6 bases and J 6 bases, leaving 12 bases between the germline ends. The CDR3 runs to 12 residues. DNA of the CDR3: TGTGCCAGCAGCCGCCGGGATCGCGAGCAGTACTTC. This gives the protein CASSRRDREQYF.

This clonotype has a count of ten or more. The chain employs TRBV4-2 and TRBJ2-5; D possibly corresponds to TRBD2 (6 bases). CDR3 length: 16 residues. Trimming cost V 3 bases and J 7 bases, with 21 bases left between them. CDR1 is LGHNA and CDR2 is YNFKEQ in the germline V gene. DNA for the CDR3: TGTGCCAGCAGCCACGGAGGGGAGCGGGCCGCGGGGACCCAGTACTTC. Translated, it gives CASSHGGERAAGTQYF.

Comment on this clonotype: A much larger clone lies a single base off, so this may be a read error. This sequence joins TRBV7-9 and TRBJ1-2; 9 bases line up with TRBD1. CDR1 is SEHNR and CDR2 is FQNEAQ in the germline V gene (reference sequence). This CDR3 region has 15 residues. The CDR3 protein is CASSKSGTGNSGYPF. The DNA of the CDR3 is TGTGCCAGCAGCAAATCCGGGACAGGGAACTCTGGCTACCCCTTC.

This clonotype has ten or more counts. The V and J genes are TRBV27 and TRBJ1-3; D ambiguous. Germline CDR1 is MNHEY and CDR2 is SMNVEV (reference sequence). The CDR3 covers 16 residues. V was trimmed by 3 bases and J by 0 bases, leaving 12 bases between them. The CDR3 here is CASSLTGEDSGNTIYF. As DNA, the CDR3 is TGTGCCAGCAGTTTGACGGGTGAGGACTCTGGAAACACCATATATTTT.

The J gene is TRBJ2-7, the V gene TRBV28; TRBD2 matches at 13 bases. Losses at the gene ends were 2 bases for V and 1 base for J; bases not matched to a gene: 11. CDR3 size: 19 residues. In germline, CDR1 is MDHEN, CDR2 SYDVKM. CDR3 nucleotides: TGTGCCAGCAGTTTACAAGCGGGACTAGCGGGGACTCTTTCCTACGAGCAGTACTTC. Its translation: CASSLQAGLAGTLSYEQYF.

Only one count was recorded for this clonotype. V usage is TRBV28 and J usage is TRBJ1-2; tentatively, D is TRBD1 (5 bases). The CDR3 covers 15 residues. The germline V gene has CDR1 MDHEN and CDR2 SYDVKM. V shed 2 bases and J shed 2 bases, with 12 bases lying between them. The CDR3 protein is CASSLRARGNYGYTF. The DNA for the CDR3 is TGTGCCAGCAGTTTAAGGGCGAGGGGAAACTATGGCTACACCTTC.

J is TRBJ1-1 and V is TRBV7-8; D perhaps matches TRBD1 (5 bases). The CDR3 contains 13 residues. CDR1 SGHVS and CDR2 FQNEAQ come from the germline V gene. With 0 bases removed from V and 4 bases from J, the gap between germline ends came to 6 bases. Here the CDR3 DNA reads TGTGCCAGCAGCTTAGCCAGGGTCACTGAAGCTTTCTTT. Translated: CASSLARVTEAFF.

Remarks on this clonotype: This may come from a read error, since a much larger clone is one base off. The genes are TRBV3-1 and TRBJ2-2; the D gene is possibly TRBD1 (5 bases). V was pared by 4 bases and J by 3 bases, with 9 bases between. The CDR3 length is 14 residues. Germline assignment: CDR1 LGHDT and CDR2 YNNKEL (reference sequence). The CDR3 loop is CASSLAGYTGELFF. The DNA for the CDR3 is TGTGCCAGCAGCCTGGCAGGGTACACCGGGGAGCTGTTTTTT.

This clonotype has ten or more counts. This rearrangement joins TRBV6-4 to TRBJ2-7, with 8 bases lining up with TRBD1. The CDR3 loop spans 14 amino acids. Germline V gene data show CDR1 as MRHNA and CDR2 as SNTAGT. The trim removed 7 bases at V and 5 bases at J, leaving 10 bases unmatched. The CDR3: CASIGPGGPNEQYF. CDR3 DNA: TGTGCCAGCATAGGCCCAGGGGGCCCCAACGAGCAGTACTTC.

This clonotype showed up just a few times. A much larger clone differs by one base, so this may be a read error. This chain uses TRBV19 with TRBJ2-1; TRBD2 aligns across 10 bases. CDR1 is LNHDA and CDR2 is SQIVND in the germline V gene (reference sequence). This CDR3 contains 17 residues. CDR3 amino acids: CASSILPSGSSYNEQSF. CDR3 in DNA: TGTGCCAGTAGTATCCTCCCTAGCGGGAGCTCCTACAATGAGCAGTCCTTC.

To note about this clonotype: The junction and the germline gene differ at one end; a read error may be behind it. V gene TRBV24-1 combines with J gene TRBJ1-5; D gene uncertain. This CDR3 has 14 residues. Germline V gene lookup returns CDR1 KGHDR and CDR2 SFDVKD. The CDR3 is CATSEGSDNEPQHF. As DNA, the CDR3 is TGTGCCACCAGTGAGGGCAGCGACAATGAGCCCCAGCATTTT.

This clonotype was detected ten times or more. CDR3 nucleotide sequence: TGCAGCGTTGAATCGGGGGTCAATCAGCCCCAGCATTTT. This encodes CSVESGVNQPQHF. This chain connects TRBV29-1 to TRBJ1-5; perhaps TRBD1 as D (5 bases). The V gene lost 2 bases and the J gene lost 3 bases, with 8 bases spanning the gap. Germline CDR1 is SQVTM and CDR2 is ANQGSEA. The CDR3 has 13 residues.

This clonotype was observed many times. This chain connects TRBV12-3 or TRBV12-4 to TRBJ2-5, with D uncertain. Trimming left V 6 bases short and J 1 base short, with 12 bases between. The CDR3 consists of 14 residues. CDR3 loop: CASSILRTQETQYF. In nucleotides, the CDR3 is TGTGCCAGCAGCATCCTCCGGACCCAAGAGACCCAGTACTTC.

The CDR3 DNA follows: TGTGCCAGCAGCGTAGAGGGTCCGGGGGCTCGGGAGACCCAGTACTTC. Encoded protein: CASSVEGPGARETQYF. The chain employs TRBV9 and TRBJ2-5, with D perhaps matching TRBD1 or TRBD2 (6 bases each). CDR3 length: 16 residues. V was pared by 0 bases and J by 5 bases, with 17 bases between. The V gene's germline CDR1 is SGDLS and CDR2 YYNGEE.

The chain employs TRBV10-3 and TRBJ2-6; 10 bases align to TRBD2. Per the germline V gene, CDR1 is ENHRY and CDR2 is SYGVKD. The trim removed 3 bases at V and 1 base at J, leaving 15 bases unmatched. The CDR3 extends over 21 amino acids. CDR3 protein: CAISDPTSGTTGDSGANVLTF. CDR3 nucleotides: TGTGCCATCAGTGACCCCACTAGCGGGACCACCGGGGATTCTGGGGCCAACGTCCTGACTTTC.